This TCR beta chain came from a study of blood T cell repertoires in COVID-19. Sequencing was performed with immunoSEQ multiplex PCR; in TCRdb, only in-frame clones are kept and a portion is missing. The sample contains some 270,000 clones, about 85% of which appear only once. Trimming took 7 bases from V and 6 from J, leaving 13 bases between them. This CDR3 is 12 amino acids long. Per the germline V gene, CDR1 is SGHDT and CDR2 is YYEEEE. Only one count was recorded for this clone. This clonotype was sampled from a woman in her forties or fifties who had been exposed to COVID-19. The chain employs TRBV5-6 and TRBJ1-1, with D possibly matching TRBD1 (6 bases). The sequenced sample was PBMCs or T cells enriched from blood (not recorded which). The DNA for the CDR3 is TGTGCCAGCCGCCGAGGGGGGGCTGAAGCTTTCTTT. Residues: CASRRGGAEAFF. Combining the CDR3 with reference TRBV5-6 and TRBJ1-1 gives the whole variable domain DAGVTQSPTHLIKTRGQQVTLRCSPKSGHDTVSWYQQALGQGPQFIFQYYEEEERQRGNFPDRFSGHQFPNYSSELNVNALLLGDSALYLCASRRGGAEAFFGQGTRLTVV.